This T cell receptor beta chain was identified in a study of radiation and T cells in renal cell carcinoma. The CDR3 spans 17 residues. Germline V lookup: CDR1 SGDLS, CDR2 YYNGEE. With 1 base removed from V and 3 bases from J, the gap between germline ends came to 16 bases. Time point: blood 4 weeks post-SBRT, at nephrectomy. Specified treatment: 15 Gy SBRT to primary tumor, nephrectomy 4 weeks later. Nephrectomy followed 15 Gy stereotactic body radiation by 4 weeks. After SBRT, blood was collected at 2 and 4 weeks, plus baseline. The patient's renal cell carcinoma had clear cell pathology. This clone has just one count. The antigen is not known. Profiling relied on immunoSEQ multiplex PCR, and the TCRdb table lists in-frame clones only, not all of them. The sample has approximately 170,000 clones, about 88% seen once. Study-wide results and limits: Top tumor clonotypes rose in blood 2 weeks post-radiation, then contracted.

The sample was blood, taken from a patient whose treatment included radiotherapy and nephrectomy. The clonotype comes from a woman aged 45 to 65 with renal cell carcinoma. This rearrangement joins TRBV9 to TRBJ2-2; maybe TRBD1 (6 bases). CDR3 coding DNA: TGTGCCAGCAGCGTAAGGCCAGGGGTCCTCTACACCGGGGAGCTGTTTTTT. As protein: CASSVRPGVLYTGELFF.